This record concerns one T cell receptor beta chain sequence. What it recognizes is unknown. Germline CDR1 is MRHNA and CDR2 is SNTAGT. Trimming removed 6 bases from V and 4 bases from J, with 9 bases in between. The CDR3 contains 13 residues. Collection of blood occurred at baseline, at cycle 4 day 1, and at cycle 7 day 1. The data were taken from a study of OX40 agonist ivuxolimab in advanced cancers. Study background: Therapy given before enrollment (anti-PD-1, anti-PD-L1 or anti-CTLA-4) was allowed, and around 40% had some. Overall study results and limits: In general, CD8+ T cells held more expanded clones than CD4+ did, on average.

Some clones are missing from TCRdb's copy, which holds only in-frame ones; the method was immunoSEQ multiplex PCR. The sample has nearly 60,000 clones, 88% seen once. The chain couples TRBV6-4 to TRBJ2-2; no reliable D call. The source of this sequence is an adult with an advanced solid tumor such as melanoma, head and neck, liver or kidney cancer. Sequencing used CD4+ or CD8+ T cells sorted from blood, obtained in a trial of the OX40 agonist ivuxolimab. As DNA, the CDR3 is TGTGCCAGCAGGGCTTTAGGCACCGGGGAGCTGTTTTTT. It is translated as CASRALGTGELFF.